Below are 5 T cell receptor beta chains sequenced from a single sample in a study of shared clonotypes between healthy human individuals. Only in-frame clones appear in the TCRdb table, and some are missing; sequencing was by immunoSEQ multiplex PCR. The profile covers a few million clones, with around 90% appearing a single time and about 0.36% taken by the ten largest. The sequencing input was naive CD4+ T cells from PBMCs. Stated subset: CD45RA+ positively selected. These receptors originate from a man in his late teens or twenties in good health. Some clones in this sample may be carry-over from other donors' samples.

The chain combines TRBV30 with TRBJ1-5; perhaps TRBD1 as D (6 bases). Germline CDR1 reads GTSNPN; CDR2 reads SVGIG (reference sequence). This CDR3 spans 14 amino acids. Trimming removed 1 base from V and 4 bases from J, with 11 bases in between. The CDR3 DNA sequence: TGTGCCTGGAGTGGTATACAGGGAAATCAGCCCCAGCATTTT. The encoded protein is CAWSGIQGNQPQHF.

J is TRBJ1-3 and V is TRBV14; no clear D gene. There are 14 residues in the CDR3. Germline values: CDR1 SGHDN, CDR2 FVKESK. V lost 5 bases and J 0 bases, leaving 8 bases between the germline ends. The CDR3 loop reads CASSWDLSGNTIYF. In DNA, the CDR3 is TGTGCCAGCAGCTGGGATCTCTCTGGAAACACCATATATTTT.

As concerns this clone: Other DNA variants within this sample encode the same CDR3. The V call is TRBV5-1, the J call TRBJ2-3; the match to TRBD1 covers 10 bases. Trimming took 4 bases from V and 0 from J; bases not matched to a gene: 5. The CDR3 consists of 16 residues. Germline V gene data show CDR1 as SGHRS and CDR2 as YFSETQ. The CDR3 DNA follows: TGCGCCAGCAGCCCCGGGACAGGGGCTAGCACAGATACGCAGTATTTT. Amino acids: CASSPGTGASTDTQYF. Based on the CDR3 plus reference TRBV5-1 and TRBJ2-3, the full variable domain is KAGVTQTPRYLIKTRGQQVTLSCSPISGHRSVSWYQQTPGQGLQFLFEYFSETQRNKGNFPGRFSGRQFSNSRSEMNVSTLELGDSALYLCASSPGTGASTDTQYFGPGTRLTVL.

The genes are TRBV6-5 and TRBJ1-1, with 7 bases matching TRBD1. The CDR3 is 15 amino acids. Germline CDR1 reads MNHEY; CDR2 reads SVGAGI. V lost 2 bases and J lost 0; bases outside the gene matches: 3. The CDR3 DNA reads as TGTGCCAGCAGTTACCAGGGGGTCATGAACACTGAAGCTTTCTTT. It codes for CASSYQGVMNTEAFF.

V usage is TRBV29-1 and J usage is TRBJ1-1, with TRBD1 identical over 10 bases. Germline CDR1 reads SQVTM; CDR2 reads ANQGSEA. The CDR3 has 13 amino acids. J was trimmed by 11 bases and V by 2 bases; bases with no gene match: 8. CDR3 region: CSVETGGTGVAFF. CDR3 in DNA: TGCAGCGTTGAAACGGGGGGGACAGGGGTGGCTTTCTTT.